These 13 T cell receptor beta chains originate from one sample sequenced in a study of neurological immune-mediated disorders. TCRdb fed the 5' RACE reads into MiXCR, producing one record per CDR3 protein. Counted here are approximately 89,000 distinct CDR3 sequences, about 12% occurring once; the ten biggest clones make up around 4.5%. Time point: longitudinal time-point 2. Sequenced: PBMCs. The receptors here all came from a female donor with HTLV-1-associated myelopathy (HAM/TSP).

This clonotype was picked up many times. This chain joins TRBV27 and TRBJ2-7; D ambiguous. Trimming pared 5 bases from V and 2 bases from J, leaving 13 bases between. Germline CDR1 and CDR2: MNHEY and SMNVEV (reference sequence). The CDR3 spans 14 residues. The CDR3 DNA is TGTGCCAGCAGTCCGTCGACCCTAACCTACGAGCAGTACTTC. This sequence encodes CASSPSTLTYEQYF.

The rearrangement uses TRBV6-1 and TRBJ2-7, with D possibly being TRBD2 (5 bases). Trimming stripped 7 bases from V and 1 base from J, with 23 bases between. This CDR3 region has 17 residues. Looked up from germline, CDR1 is MNHNS and CDR2 is SASEGT. In DNA form, the CDR3 reads TGTGCCAGCATTCCCGGCGGAGTGCGGTCGGGATCCTACGAGCAGTACTTC. Translated: CASIPGGVRSGSYEQYF.

This clonotype was recorded many times. The chain combines TRBV28 with TRBJ2-1; 9 positions match TRBD2. This CDR3 has 16 residues. In germline, CDR1 is MDHEN, CDR2 SYDVKM. The J segment lost 7 bases and the V segment lost 6 bases, leaving 13 bases of the junction unmatched. The CDR3 DNA is TGTGCCAGCAGCTCCCCCCGAGCGGGGGGTTATAATGAGCAGTTCTTC. Its translation is CASSSPRAGGYNEQFF.

This clonotype has ten or more counts. The V gene is TRBV20-1, the J gene TRBJ2-1, with 8 bases fitting TRBD1. The CDR3 is 17 amino acids. Per the germline V gene, CDR1 is DFQATT and CDR2 is SNEGSKA (reference sequence). With 1 base clipped from V and 7 bases from J, the junction kept 15 bases outside the gene matches. CDR3 coding DNA: TGCAGTGCTAGAGGCCCCCCGGGGCAGGGGGCGGGAAATGAGCAGTTCTTC. It encodes CSARGPPGQGAGNEQFF.

This clonotype came up many times. This rearrangement joins TRBV10-1 to TRBJ2-2; 8 positions match TRBD1. Germline V gene sequence: CDR1 WNHNN, CDR2 SYGVQD (reference sequence). J was trimmed by 4 bases and V by 6 bases; bases with no gene match: 7. CDR3 length: 15 amino acids. CDR3 coding DNA: TGCGCCAGCAGCTCAGGGGGCTCGGGCACCGGGGAGCTGTTTTTT. Translation: CASSSGGSGTGELFF.

The chain employs TRBV28 and TRBJ1-2; 9 nucleotides match TRBD1. The CDR3 sequence is 14 residues long. The J segment lost 9 bases and the V segment lost 7 bases, leaving 12 bases of the junction unmatched. Germline-derived CDR1 and CDR2 are MDHEN and SYDVKM. The CDR3 reads CASTPGQGAYCYTF. CDR3 coding DNA: TGTGCCAGCACCCCGGGACAGGGAGCATATTGCTACACCTTC.

The table lists this clonotype with many counts. This chain links TRBV4-1 with TRBJ2-5; D unclear. V gave up 4 bases and J gave up 5 bases, with 14 bases separating them. The CDR3 runs to 14 residues. Per germline, CDR1 MGHRA and CDR2 YSYEKL. Written as DNA, the CDR3 is TGCGCCAGCAGCCGGGTAGTGGTCCAGGAGACCCAGTACTTC. This translates into CASSRVVVQETQYF.

This clonotype was recorded only once. The CDR3 protein is CASSEDMGQFADTQYF. In nucleotides, the CDR3 is TGCGCCAGCAGCGAAGACATGGGGCAGTTTGCAGATACGCAGTATTTT. The V gene is TRBV5-1, the J gene TRBJ2-3; D is possibly TRBD1 (5 bases). This CDR3 has 16 amino acids. Trimming cost V 4 bases and J 4 bases, with 19 bases left between them. From germline, CDR1 is SGHRS and CDR2 YFSETQ.

This clonotype has a count of ten or more. The chain employs TRBV7-2 and TRBJ2-7, with D perhaps being TRBD1 or TRBD2 (5 bases each). V gave up 4 bases and J gave up 2 bases, with 18 bases separating them. The CDR3 consists of 16 residues. CDR1 and CDR2 (germline): SGHTA, FQGNSA. DNA for the CDR3: TGTGCCAGCAGCTCTCCTTACGGTGGGGACGCCTACGAGCAGTACTTC. Translated, it gives CASSSPYGGDAYEQYF.

The sample holds a few counts of this clonotype. CDR3 protein: CASSDRSTDTQYF. DNA of the CDR3: TGTGCCAGCAGTGACAGGTCTACAGATACGCAGTATTTT. The rearrangement joins TRBV2 to TRBJ2-3; no definite D call. Per the germline V gene, CDR1 is SNHLY and CDR2 is FYNNEI. This CDR3 has 13 residues. Trimming took 3 bases from V and 3 from J, leaving 7 bases between them.

This clonotype was seen repeatedly, ten times or more. This chain connects TRBV5-1 to TRBJ1-1, with D uncertain. The germline V gene has CDR1 SGHRS and CDR2 YFSETQ. CDR3 length: 15 residues. V lost 4 bases and J lost 0, with 13 bases in between. The CDR3 loop is CASSRYRYVNTEAFF. DNA of the CDR3: TGCGCCAGCAGCCGTTACCGGTATGTGAACACTGAAGCTTTCTTT.

Here the CDR3 reads CASSLIWAAGDITDTQYF. CDR3 bases: TGTGCCAGCAGCTTAATTTGGGCGGCGGGGGATATCACAGATACGCAGTATTTT. The V and J genes are TRBV7-9 and TRBJ2-3; 7 nucleotides line up with TRBD2. There are 18 residues in the CDR3. CDR1 and CDR2 (germline): SEHNR, FQNEAQ (reference sequence). The junction had 13 bases not matched to a gene; V was cut back by 2 bases and J by 2 bases.

At least ten counts were recorded for this clonotype. V and J are TRBV6-6 and TRBJ2-7, with 8 bases that match TRBD1. V lost 6 bases, J lost 5 bases, and 9 bases stayed unmatched. Germline V lookup: CDR1 MNHNY, CDR2 SVGAGI (reference sequence). CDR3 size: 14 residues. The DNA of the CDR3 is TGTGCCAGCAGGGCGACAGGGGCTCATAACGAGCAGTACTTC. Translation: CASRATGAHNEQYF.